The rows below give T cell receptor beta chains drawn from one sample of a study of OX40 agonist ivuxolimab in advanced cancers. This table comes from immunoSEQ multiplex PCR, and its TCRdb copy is limited to in-frame clones, with some not included. The table has 77,000 or so clones, about 84% seen once. The sequencing used CD4+ or CD8+ T cells sorted from blood, collected in a trial of the OX40 agonist ivuxolimab. The receptor set was obtained from an adult with an advanced solid tumor such as melanoma, head and neck, liver or kidney cancer. Each CDR3 is given with its conserved first and last residue. Each record gives: D gene, J gene, V gene, clone size, CDR3 protein, CDR3 DNA. D genes are given only for firm matches. Clone size is stated in some rows and not others, as once, few, many or a class when expanded.

.	TRBJ1-4	TRBV4-3	.	CASSQGHGGHPNEKLFF	TGCGCCAGCAGCCAAGGACATGGGGGACACCCTAATGAAAAACTGTTTTTT
TRBD1	TRBJ2-1	TRBV5-6	.	CASSFDRVDYNEQFF	TGTGCCAGCAGCTTCGACAGGGTAGACTACAATGAGCAGTTCTTC
.	TRBJ1-4	TRBV28	.	CASSYNTGKTNEKLFF	TGTGCCAGCAGTTACAACACAGGGAAGACTAATGAAAAACTGTTTTTT
TRBD2	TRBJ2-3	TRBV18	.	CASSPNPSGSGDTQYF	TGTGCCAGCTCACCAAATCCCAGCGGGAGCGGCGATACGCAGTATTTT
.	TRBJ1-2	TRBV7-9	.	CASSKVRAARAGYTF	TGTGCCAGCAGCAAAGTCCGTGCAGCCCGGGCCGGCTACACCTTC
.	TRBJ2-2	TRBV6-5	.	CASSYRRGTGELFF	TGTGCCAGCAGTTACAGAAGGGGAACCGGGGAGCTGTTTTTT
.	TRBJ2-1	TRBV6-1	.	CASSVNYNEQFF	TGTGCCAGCAGTGTTAATTACAATGAGCAGTTCTTC
TRBD2	TRBJ2-3	TRBV9	.	CASSVGLASDTQYF	TGTGCCAGCAGCGTGGGACTAGCGTCAGATACGCAGTATTTT
.	TRBJ1-1	TRBV6-6	.	CASRNTANTEAFF	TGTGCCAGCAGGAATACAGCGAACACTGAAGCTTTCTTT
TRBD2	TRBJ2-1	TRBV4-3	.	CASSLMVASGGPFYNEQFF	TGCGCCAGCAGCTTAATGGTAGCTAGCGGGGGACCTTTCTACAATGAGCAGTTCTTC
.	TRBJ2-1	TRBV7-6	once	CASSLNPTIPPHGSYNEQFF	TGTGCCAGCAGCTTAAACCCGACTATACCTCCCCACGGCTCCTACAATGAGCAGTTCTTC
.	TRBJ1-2	TRBV5-8	.	CASSLGAIANYGYTF	TGTGCCAGCAGCTTGGGAGCCATAGCTAACTATGGCTACACCTTC
.	TRBJ2-1	TRBV27	.	CASSLPPFRDNEQFF	TGTGCCAGCAGTCTTCCCCCGTTCCGGGACAATGAGCAGTTCTTC
TRBD1	TRBJ2-1	TRBV4-2	.	CASSRTGGSSYNEQFF	TGTGCCAGCAGCCGGACAGGGGGTTCGTCCTACAATGAGCAGTTCTTC
TRBD2	TRBJ2-5	TRBV7-2	once	CASSSKLAGGRETQYF	TGTGCCAGCAGCTCTAAACTAGCGGGGGGAAGAGAGACCCAGTACTTC
.	TRBJ1-5	TRBV28	.	CASSFGGQPQHF	TGTGCCAGCAGTTTCGGGGGTCAGCCCCAGCATTTT
.	TRBJ2-5	TRBV28	.	CAGRRPGVETQYF	TGTGCCGGCAGGAGACCCGGGGTTGAGACCCAGTACTTC
TRBD1	TRBJ2-1	TRBV5-1	.	CASSLGQGIGEQFF	TGCGCCAGCAGCTTGGGACAGGGTATTGGTGAGCAGTTCTTC
TRBD1	TRBJ2-7	TRBV5-1	.	CASSKAGTGNGYEQYF	TGCGCCAGCAGCAAAGCCGGGACAGGGAACGGCTACGAGCAGTACTTC
.	TRBJ2-3	TRBV7-3	.	CASSWGGNTDTQYF	TGTGCCAGCAGCTGGGGCGGAAACACAGATACGCAGTATTTT
.	TRBJ2-7	TRBV5-5	.	CASSLDTEYEQYF	TGTGCCAGCAGCTTGGACACCGAGTACGAGCAGTACTTC
.	TRBJ1-5	TRBV7-2	.	CASSLEQGGTNQPQHF	TGTGCCAGCAGCTTAGAACAGGGAGGGACCAATCAGCCCCAGCATTTT